This entry lists 16 T cell receptor beta chains sequenced from one sample in a study of T cells in Graves' hyperthyroidism and ophthalmopathy. The TCR beta CDR3 regions underwent amplification using RNA transcripts as the source. Researchers ran a first-round RT-PCR on the TCR CDR3 using the HTBI primer set. MiXCR was run by TCRdb on the multiplex PCR reads, yielding one entry per CDR3 protein. The profile shows more than 500,000 distinct CDR3 sequences, about 16% of them singletons. Sequencing used blood. These receptors were obtained from a woman younger than 45 with Graves' ophthalmopathy.

This clonotype was seen more than once but under ten times. The chain employs TRBV12-5 and TRBJ2-2; weak D call: TRBD1 (5 bases). Germline CDR1 LGHNT, CDR2 FRNRAP. There are 14 residues in the CDR3. V lost 6 bases, J lost 6 bases, and 14 bases lay in between. The CDR3 is CASGYSTEAGELFF. CDR3 bases: TGTGCTAGTGGCTACTCGACAGAGGCCGGGGAGCTGTTTTTT.

This clonotype was recorded a few times. The V gene is TRBV10-2, the J gene TRBJ2-3; D is undetermined. Germline V CDR1 and CDR2: WSHSY, SAAADI. V was pared by 6 bases and J by 5 bases, with 9 bases between. The CDR3 is 12 amino acids. Here the CDR3 DNA reads TGCGCCAGCAGCCCTACGCTAGATACGCAGTATTTT. Protein product: CASSPTLDTQYF.

This clonotype was recorded once. This could be a read error, since a much larger clone is one nucleotide away. V usage is TRBV7-2 and J usage is TRBJ2-5; D call uncertain. This CDR3 has 14 amino acids. Germline CDR1 and CDR2: SGHTA and FQGNSA. Trimming stripped 10 bases from V and 4 bases from J, with 19 bases between. CDR3 in amino acids: CATSPLRLLETQYF. The CDR3 bases are TGTGCCACTTCCCCCCTACGGCTCTTAGAGACCCAGTACTTC.

This clonotype was observed at least ten times. The rearrangement uses TRBV12-3 or TRBV12-4 and TRBJ2-7; D tentatively fits TRBD1 or TRBD2 (5 bases each). V lost 2 bases to trimming and J lost 0 bases, with 11 bases between them. This CDR3 region has 15 residues. The CDR3 nucleotides read TGTGCCAGCAGTTTACGGGCAGGGAGCTCCTACGAGCAGTACTTC. Translated: CASSLRAGSSYEQYF.

This clonotype was recorded many times. V gene TRBV7-3 combines with J gene TRBJ1-1; D may be TRBD1 (6 bases). V was pared by 3 bases and J by 0 bases, with 17 bases between. From germline, CDR1 is SGHTA and CDR2 FQGTGA. The CDR3 covers 17 residues. CDR3: CASSLRAPGTLNTEAFF. The CDR3 DNA sequence: TGTGCCAGCAGCTTGAGAGCGCCTGGGACACTGAACACTGAAGCTTTCTTT.

At least ten counts were recorded for this clonotype. The chain links TRBV20-1 to TRBJ2-2; the D is unclear. Germline V gene lookup returns CDR1 DFQATT and CDR2 SNEGSKA (reference sequence). The CDR3 consists of 13 residues. V was cut by 2 bases and J by 6 bases, with 10 bases left in between. The CDR3 nucleotides are TGCAGTGCTAGACCCATGGTGTCCGGGGAGCTGTTTTTT. It codes for CSARPMVSGELFF.

The CDR3 nucleotides read TGTGCCAGCAGCTTAAGGAGGGAGGGAGGAGAGACCCAGTACTTC. Its translation: CASSLRREGGETQYF. This sequence joins TRBV7-2 and TRBJ2-5; TRBD2 aligns across 7 bases. The CDR3 contains 15 residues. Trimming cost V 2 bases and J 4 bases; bases outside gene matches: 7. CDR1 SGHTA and CDR2 FQGNSA come from the germline V gene.

At least ten counts were recorded for this clonotype. The V gene is TRBV12-3 or TRBV12-4, the J gene TRBJ2-1; D uncertain. CDR3 length equals 13 residues. The V end was cut by 2 bases, the J end by 4 bases, with 6 bases between. The CDR3 bases are TGTGCCAGCAGTTTAAACCAGTACAATGAGCAGTTCTTC. This codes for CASSLNQYNEQFF.

This clonotype was found many times. The V call is TRBV6-2 or TRBV6-3, the J call TRBJ2-2, with no clear D. From germline, CDR1 is MNHEY and CDR2 SVGEGT. V was trimmed by 10 bases and J by 7 bases, leaving 13 bases between them. CDR3 length: 12 amino acids. In nucleotides, the CDR3 is TGTGCCACCGGAGATGGGCACGGGGAGCTGTTTTTT. It translates to CATGDGHGELFF.

This chain uses TRBV7-8 with TRBJ1-1; no definite D call. CDR1 is SGHVS, CDR2 FQNEAQ, per germline. The V end lost 3 bases, the J end lost 4 bases, and 9 bases lay between the germline ends. There are 13 residues in the CDR3. The CDR3 spells CASSFKGATEAFF. The CDR3, as DNA: TGTGCCAGCAGCTTCAAGGGCGCCACTGAAGCTTTCTTT.

The gene calls are TRBV20-1 and TRBJ2-1; 12 positions agree with TRBD2. CDR3 length: 13 residues. V dropped 5 bases and J dropped 7; count of bases not matched to a gene: 3. CDR1 DFQATT and CDR2 SNEGSKA come from the germline V gene (reference sequence). Here the CDR3 reads CSAPGLAGNEQFF. The DNA for the CDR3 is TGCAGTGCTCCGGGACTAGCGGGTAATGAGCAGTTCTTC.

This clonotype was observed many times. The chain links TRBV28 to TRBJ2-7; tentative D call: TRBD2 (6 bases). V was cut by 7 bases and J by 7 bases, with 17 bases left in between. Germline V gene data show CDR1 as MDHEN and CDR2 as SYDVKM. The CDR3 loop spans 13 amino acids. CDR3 region: CASTLRGMREQYF. For the CDR3, the DNA is TGTGCCAGCACCTTACGGGGGATGCGGGAGCAGTACTTC.

This clonotype was counted only a few times. The DNA of the CDR3 is TGCAGTGCCCAGCCTTCAGGGTTACAAGAGACCCAGTACTTC. Its protein is CSAQPSGLQETQYF. The chain couples TRBV20-1 to TRBJ2-5; TRBD1 is a possible D gene (5 bases). CDR1 is DFQATT and CDR2 is SNEGSKA in the germline V gene (reference sequence). This CDR3 is built from 14 residues. The ends were cut back, 6 bases at V and 2 bases at J, with 16 bases in the middle.

The rearrangement uses TRBV27 and TRBJ1-6; possibly TRBD1 for D (5 bases). The ends were cut back, 3 bases at V and 9 bases at J, with 15 bases in the middle. The CDR3 runs 15 residues. Germline values: CDR1 MNHEY, CDR2 SMNVEV (reference sequence). The CDR3 region has the DNA TGTGCCAGCAGTTTTGGTCCGGGGGGTAGTTCACCCCTCCACTTT. Its protein is CASSFGPGGSSPLHF.

The CDR3 nucleotides read TGTGTTTTCTCTGGCATCTTAGCCAAAAACATTCAGTACTTC. Protein product: CVFSGILAKNIQYF. V gene TRBV3-2 combines with J gene TRBJ2-4. TRBV3-2 is noted as a pseudogene. The CDR3 contains 14 residues.

This clonotype was seen many times. J is TRBJ1-5 and V is TRBV6-2 or TRBV6-3; D ambiguous. Germline V CDR1 and CDR2: MNHEY, SVGEGT. Trimming stripped 2 bases from V and 5 bases from J, with 10 bases between. This CDR3 region has 14 residues. The CDR3 spells CASSYEARHQPQHF. As DNA, the CDR3 is TGTGCCAGCAGTTACGAAGCCAGGCATCAGCCCCAGCATTTT.